This T cell receptor (beta chain) was sequenced for a study of blood T cell repertoires in COVID-19. Study-level background: Samples taken during acute and convalescent COVID-19 were collected in the United States, Italy and Spain.

The authors' processing: Reference gene primer amplification in the assay estimated nucleated cell counts. Some clones are missing from TCRdb's copy, which holds only in-frame ones; the method was immunoSEQ multiplex PCR. V, J and clone size are taken as reported in that table, and D and trimming were inferred from the DNA itself. The data contain approximately 330,000 clones, around 85% of them seen just once; the ten biggest clones take up around 4%. Cohort allocation depended upon clinical history that participants reported. The ends were cut back, 6 bases at V and 3 bases at J, with 2 bases in the middle. The germline gives CDR1 SNHLY, CDR2 FYNNEI. The length of the CDR3 is 10 residues.

This sequence joins TRBV2 and TRBJ2-5, with D uncertain. The receptor was derived from a woman in her thirties or forties with acute COVID-19. The sample was PBMCs or T cells enriched from blood (not recorded which). The CDR3 DNA is TGTGCCAGCAGCAAAGAGACCCAGTACTTC. It translates to CASSKETQYF. Supplemented by reference TRBV2 and TRBJ2-5, the full variable domain reads EPEVTQTPSHQVTQMGQEVILRCVPISNHLYFYWYRQILGQKVEFLVSFYNNEISEKSEIFDDQFSVERPDGSNFTLKIRSTKLEDSAMYFCASSKETQYFGPGTRLLVL.